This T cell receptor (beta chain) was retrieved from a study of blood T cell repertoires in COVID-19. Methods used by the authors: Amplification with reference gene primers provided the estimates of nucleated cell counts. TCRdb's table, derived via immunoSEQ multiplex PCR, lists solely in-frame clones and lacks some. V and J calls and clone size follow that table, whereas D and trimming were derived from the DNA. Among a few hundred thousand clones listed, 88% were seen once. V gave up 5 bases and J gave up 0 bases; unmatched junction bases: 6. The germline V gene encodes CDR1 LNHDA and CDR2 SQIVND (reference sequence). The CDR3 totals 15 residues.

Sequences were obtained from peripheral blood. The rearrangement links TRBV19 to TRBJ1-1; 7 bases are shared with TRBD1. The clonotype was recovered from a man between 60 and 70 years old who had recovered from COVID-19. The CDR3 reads CASSSSGGVNTEAFF. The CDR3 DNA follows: TGTGCCAGTAGTTCATCAGGGGGAGTGAACACTGAAGCTTTCTTT.